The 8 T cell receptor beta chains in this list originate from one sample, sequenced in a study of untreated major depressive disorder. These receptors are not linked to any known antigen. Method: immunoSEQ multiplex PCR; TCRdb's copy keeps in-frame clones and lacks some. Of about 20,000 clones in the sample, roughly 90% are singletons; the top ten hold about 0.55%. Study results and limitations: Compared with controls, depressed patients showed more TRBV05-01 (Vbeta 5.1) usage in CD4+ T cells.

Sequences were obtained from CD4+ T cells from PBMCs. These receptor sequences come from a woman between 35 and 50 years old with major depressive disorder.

The CDR3 sequence: CASSQDSYNEQFF. As DNA, the CDR3 is TGTGCCAGCTCACAGGATTCCTACAATGAGCAGTTCTTC. The rearrangement joins TRBV2 to TRBJ2-1; TRBD1 might be the D (5 bases). The CDR3 runs 13 residues. The germline V and J ends were trimmed by 8 bases and 1 base, with 9 bases remaining between them. Looked up from germline, CDR1 is SNHLY and CDR2 is FYNNEI.

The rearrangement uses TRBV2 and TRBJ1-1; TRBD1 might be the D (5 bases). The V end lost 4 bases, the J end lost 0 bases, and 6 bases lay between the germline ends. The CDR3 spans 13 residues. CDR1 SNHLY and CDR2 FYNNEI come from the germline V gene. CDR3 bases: TGTGCCAGCAGTGGGACAATGAACACTGAAGCTTTCTTT. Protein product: CASSGTMNTEAFF.

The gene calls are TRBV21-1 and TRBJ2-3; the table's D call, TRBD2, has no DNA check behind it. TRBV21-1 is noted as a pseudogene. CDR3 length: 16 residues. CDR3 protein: CASQLRDSTWTDTQYF. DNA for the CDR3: TGTGCCAGCCAACTCCGGGACTCGACCTGGACAGATACGCAGTATTTT.

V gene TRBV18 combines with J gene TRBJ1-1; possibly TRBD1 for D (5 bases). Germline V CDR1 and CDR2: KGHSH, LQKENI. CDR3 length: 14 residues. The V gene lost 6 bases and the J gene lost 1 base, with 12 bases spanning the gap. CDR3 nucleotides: TGTGCCAGCTCCCTGGGGGACGAGAACACTGAAGCTTTCTTT. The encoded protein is CASSLGDENTEAFF. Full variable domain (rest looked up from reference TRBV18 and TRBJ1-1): NAGVMQNPRHLVRRRGQEARLRCSPMKGHSHVYWYRQLPEEGLKFMVYLQKENIIDESGMPKERFSAEFPKEGPSILRIQQVVRGDSAAYFCASSLGDENTEAFFGQGTRLTVV.

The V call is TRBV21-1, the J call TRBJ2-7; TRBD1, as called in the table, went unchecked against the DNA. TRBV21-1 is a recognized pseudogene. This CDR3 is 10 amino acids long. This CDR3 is CASSRPNRHV. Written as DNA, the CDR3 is TGTGCCAGCAGCCGGCCTAACCGACACGTC.

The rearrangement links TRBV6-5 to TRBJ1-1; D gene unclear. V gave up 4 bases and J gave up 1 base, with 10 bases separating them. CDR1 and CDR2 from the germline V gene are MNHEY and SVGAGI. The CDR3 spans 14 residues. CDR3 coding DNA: TGTGCCAGCAGTTCCGCCGGAAGGAACACTGAAGCTTTCTTT. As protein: CASSSAGRNTEAFF.

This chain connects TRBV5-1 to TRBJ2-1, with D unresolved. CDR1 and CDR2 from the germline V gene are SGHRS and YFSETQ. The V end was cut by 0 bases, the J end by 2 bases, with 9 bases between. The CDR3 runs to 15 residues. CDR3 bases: TGCGCCAGCAGCTTGGAAGAAGGGCCCTACAATGAGCAGTTCTTC. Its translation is CASSLEEGPYNEQFF.

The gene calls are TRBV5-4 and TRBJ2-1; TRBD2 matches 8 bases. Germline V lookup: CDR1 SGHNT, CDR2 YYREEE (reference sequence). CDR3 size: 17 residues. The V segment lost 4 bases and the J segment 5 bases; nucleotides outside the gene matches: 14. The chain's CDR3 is CASSHGAAGGRNNEQFF. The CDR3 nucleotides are TGTGCCAGCAGCCATGGGGCGGCGGGGGGCAGGAACAATGAGCAGTTCTTC.